This entry describes one TCR beta chain. As originally analysed: Quantification of nucleated cells was approximated via reference gene primer amplification. Measured with immunoSEQ multiplex PCR; TCRdb has only the in-frame clones, and not every one. Clone size and V and J calls were adopted from that table, with D and trimming inferred from the DNA. The table includes over 75,000 clones, 75% to 90% detected once. With V trimmed by 4 bases and J by 4 bases, 3 bases remained unmatched. This CDR3 spans 15 amino acids. CDR1 SGHTA and CDR2 FQGTGA come from the germline V gene. The sample is drawn from a study of blood T cell repertoires in COVID-19. Across the study: Specimens from acute and convalescent COVID-19 originated in the United States, Italy and Spain. In each case, the material was cDNA or gDNA derived from T cells, B-cell-depleted T cells, or PBMCs.

This sequence originates from a woman aged 80 or older with active COVID-19. Sequencing was done on a sample of peripheral blood. The genes are TRBV7-3 and TRBJ2-5; 13 bases match TRBD2. This CDR3 reads CASSSGLAGRETQYF. The CDR3 DNA follows: TGTGCCAGCAGCTCGGGACTAGCGGGGAGAGAGACCCAGTACTTC.